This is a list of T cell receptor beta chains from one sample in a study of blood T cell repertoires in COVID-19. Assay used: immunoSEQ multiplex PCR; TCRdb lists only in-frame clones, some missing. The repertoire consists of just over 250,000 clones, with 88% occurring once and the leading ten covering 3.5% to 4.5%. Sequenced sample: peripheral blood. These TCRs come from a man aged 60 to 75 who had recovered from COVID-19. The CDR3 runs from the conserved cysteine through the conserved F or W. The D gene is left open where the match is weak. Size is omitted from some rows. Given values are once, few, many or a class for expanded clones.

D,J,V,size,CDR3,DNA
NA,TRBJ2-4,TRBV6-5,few,CASRAGTPGNIQYF,TGTGCCAGCAGGGCCGGGACACCAGGAAACATTCAGTACTTC
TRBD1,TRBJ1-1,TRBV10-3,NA,CAISDMGQGKNTEAFF,TGTGCCATCAGTGATATGGGACAGGGGAAAAACACTGAAGCTTTCTTT
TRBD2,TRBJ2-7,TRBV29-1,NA,CSTSGGDSYEQYF,TGCAGCACTAGCGGGGGGGACTCCTACGAGCAGTACTTC
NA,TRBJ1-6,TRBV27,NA,CASSLSSGNSPLHF,TGTGCCAGCAGTTTATCCAGCGGGAATTCACCCCTCCACTTT
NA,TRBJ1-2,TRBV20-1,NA,CSASLQGGYTF,TGCAGTGCTAGTCTTCAGGGTGGCTACACCTTC
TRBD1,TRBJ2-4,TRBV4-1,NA,CASSQDQGADIQYF,TGCGCCAGCAGCCAAGATCAGGGGGCGGACATTCAGTACTTC
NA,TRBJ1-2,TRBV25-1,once,CASSGTDYGYTF,TGTGCCAGCAGTGGGACAGACTATGGCTACACCTTC
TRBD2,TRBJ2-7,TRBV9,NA,CASSVGTSGNYEQYF,TGTGCCAGCAGCGTAGGGACTAGCGGAAACTACGAGCAGTACTTC
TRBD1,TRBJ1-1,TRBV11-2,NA,CASSLDRVAFF,TGTGCCAGCAGCCTCGACAGGGTAGCTTTCTTT
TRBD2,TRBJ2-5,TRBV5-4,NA,CASSLMSGGQETQYF,TGTGCCAGCAGCTTGATGTCGGGGGGCCAAGAGACCCAGTACTTC
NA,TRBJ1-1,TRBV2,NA,CASSEGRRNTEAFF,TGTGCCAGCAGTGAAGGCAGGCGGAACACTGAAGCTTTCTTT
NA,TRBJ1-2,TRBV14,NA,CASSWDITNYGYTF,TGTGCCAGCAGTTGGGACATAACTAACTATGGCTACACCTTC
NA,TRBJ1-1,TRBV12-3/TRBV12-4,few,CASRSGNTEAFF,TGTGCCAGTAGATCGGGGAACACTGAAGCTTTCTTT
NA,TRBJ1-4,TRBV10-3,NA,CAISPATNEKLFF,TGTGCCATCAGTCCGGCAACTAATGAAAAACTGTTTTTT
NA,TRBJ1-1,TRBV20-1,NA,CSASLFTTPNTEAFF,TGCAGTGCTAGTCTTTTTACAACCCCGAACACTGAAGCTTTCTTT
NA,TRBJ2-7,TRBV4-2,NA,CASSQDLQHYEQYF,TGTGCCAGCAGCCAAGATTTACAGCACTACGAGCAGTACTTC
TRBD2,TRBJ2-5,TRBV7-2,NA,CASSLNGLAGETQYF,TGTGCCAGCAGCTTAAATGGACTAGCCGGGGAGACCCAGTACTTC
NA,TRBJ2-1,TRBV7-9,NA,CASSASESYNEQFF,TGTGCCAGCAGCGCCTCCGAGTCTTACAATGAGCAGTTCTTC
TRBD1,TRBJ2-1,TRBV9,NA,CASSITGGVHEQFF,TGTGCCAGCAGCATTACAGGGGGCGTTCACGAGCAGTTCTTC
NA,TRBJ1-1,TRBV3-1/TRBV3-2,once,CASSFQGTEAFF,TGTGCCAGCAGCTTTCAGGGAACTGAAGCTTTCTTT
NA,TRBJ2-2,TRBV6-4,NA,CASSDRGLNTGELFF,TGTGCCAGCAGTGATCGAGGGTTAAACACCGGGGAGCTGTTTTTT
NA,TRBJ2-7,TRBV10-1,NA,CASSEIPQGQGKEAYEQYF,TGCGCCAGCAGCGAAATTCCGCAAGGGCAGGGGAAGGAGGCCTACGAGCAGTACTTC
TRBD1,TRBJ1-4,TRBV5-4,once,CASSPPGQGALGPAKLFF,TGTGCCAGCAGCCCACCGGGACAGGGGGCGTTGGGGCCTGCGAAACTGTTTTTT
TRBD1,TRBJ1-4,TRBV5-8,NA,CASSNLGTANEKLFF,TGTGCCAGCAGCAATCTTGGGACAGCTAATGAAAAACTGTTTTTT
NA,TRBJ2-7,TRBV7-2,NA,CASSRDSSSYEQYF,TGTGCCAGCAGCCGGGACTCCAGCTCCTACGAGCAGTACTTC
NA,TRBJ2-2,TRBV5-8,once,CASSLGQISNTGELFF,TGTGCCAGCAGCTTGGGGCAGATTTCGAACACCGGGGAGCTGTTTTTT
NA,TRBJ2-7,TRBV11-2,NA,CASSLDLQGTYEQYF,TGTGCCAGCAGCCTAGATTTACAGGGAACGTACGAGCAGTACTTC
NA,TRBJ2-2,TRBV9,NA,CASSVGWTANTGELFF,TGTGCCAGCAGCGTAGGTTGGACAGCGAACACCGGGGAGCTGTTTTTT
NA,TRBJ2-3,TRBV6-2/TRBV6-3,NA,CASSYVGGLKDTQYF,TGTGCCAGCAGTTATGTTGGGGGCTTAAAAGATACGCAGTATTTT
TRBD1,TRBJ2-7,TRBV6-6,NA,CASSYEGARDEQYF,TGTGCCAGCAGTTATGAGGGGGCGCGTGACGAGCAGTACTTC
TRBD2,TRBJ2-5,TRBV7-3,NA,CASSLNAAGGVETQYF,TGTGCCAGCAGCTTAAACGCCGCGGGAGGGGTAGAGACCCAGTACTTC
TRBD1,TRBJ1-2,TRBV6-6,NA,CASSFPGQFYTF,TGTGCCAGCAGTTTCCCGGGACAGTTCTACACCTTC
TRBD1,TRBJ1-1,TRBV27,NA,CASSHILMGQGDRGTEAFF,TGTGCCAGCAGTCATATACTGATGGGACAGGGTGATAGAGGAACTGAAGCTTTCTTT
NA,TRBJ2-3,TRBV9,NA,CASSVEGGAGADTQYF,TGTGCCAGCAGCGTAGAAGGGGGGGCCGGCGCAGATACGCAGTATTTT
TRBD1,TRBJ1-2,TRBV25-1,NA,CASSVKGAYGYTF,TGTGCCAGCAGTGTCAAGGGGGCCTATGGCTACACCTTC
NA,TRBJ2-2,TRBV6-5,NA,CASLRGPNTGELFF,TGTGCCAGCCTCAGGGGACCAAACACCGGGGAGCTGTTTTTT
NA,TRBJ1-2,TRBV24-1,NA,CATSDLPAGEGYTF,TGTGCCACCAGTGATTTGCCGGCAGGGGAAGGCTACACCTTC
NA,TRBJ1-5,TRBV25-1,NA,CASSEGRGVYQPQHF,TGTGCCAGCAGTGAGGGCAGGGGTGTGTATCAGCCCCAGCATTTT
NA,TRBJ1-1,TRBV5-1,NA,CASSLFGGLNTEAFF,TGCGCCAGCAGCTTGTTTGGCGGCTTGAACACTGAAGCTTTCTTT
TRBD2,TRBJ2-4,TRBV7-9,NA,CATGTSGGENIQYF,TGTGCCACCGGGACTAGCGGGGGGGAAAACATTCAGTACTTC
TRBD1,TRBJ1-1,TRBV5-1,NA,CASSWTGGSSAEAFF,TGCGCCAGCAGCTGGACAGGGGGGTCTTCCGCTGAAGCTTTCTTT
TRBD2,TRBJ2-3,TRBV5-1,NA,CASRGGLGTDTQYF,TGCGCCAGCAGGGGAGGGTTGGGCACAGATACGCAGTATTTT
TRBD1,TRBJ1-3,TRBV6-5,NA,CASSPTGVGNTIYF,TGTGCCAGCAGTCCAACAGGGGTCGGAAACACCATATATTTT
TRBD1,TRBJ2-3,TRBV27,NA,CASRPHTGGKVDTQYF,TGTGCCAGCAGGCCTCATACAGGGGGCAAGGTAGATACGCAGTATTTT
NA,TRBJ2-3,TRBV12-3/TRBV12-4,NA,CASSPSSDTQYF,TGTGCCAGCAGCCCGAGCTCAGATACGCAGTATTTT
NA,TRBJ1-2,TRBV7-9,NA,CASSPLDYTF,TGTGCCAGCAGCCCACTCGACTACACCTTC
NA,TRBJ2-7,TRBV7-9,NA,CASSRDLQTKGVLYEQYF,TGTGCCAGCAGCCGTGACTTGCAAACAAAGGGGGTTTTATACGAGCAGTACTTC
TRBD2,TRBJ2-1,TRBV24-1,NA,CATSDQPGLARNEQFF,TGTGCCACCAGTGATCAACCGGGACTAGCAAGGAATGAGCAGTTCTTC
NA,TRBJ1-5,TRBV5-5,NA,CASSFGFSNQPQHF,TGTGCCAGCAGCTTCGGGTTTAGCAATCAGCCCCAGCATTTT
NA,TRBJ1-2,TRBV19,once,CASINPTGFNYGYTF,TGTGCCAGTATAAACCCCACGGGATTCAACTATGGCTACACCTTC